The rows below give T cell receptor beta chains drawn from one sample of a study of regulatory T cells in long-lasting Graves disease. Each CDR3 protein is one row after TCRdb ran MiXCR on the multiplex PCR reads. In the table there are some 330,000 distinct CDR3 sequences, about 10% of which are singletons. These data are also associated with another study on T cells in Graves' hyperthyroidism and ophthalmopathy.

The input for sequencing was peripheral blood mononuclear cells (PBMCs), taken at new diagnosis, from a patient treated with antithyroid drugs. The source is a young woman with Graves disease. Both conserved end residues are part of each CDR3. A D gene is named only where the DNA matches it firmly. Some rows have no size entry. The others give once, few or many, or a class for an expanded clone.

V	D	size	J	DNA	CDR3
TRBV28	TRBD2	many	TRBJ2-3	TGTGCCAGCAGTTTTCGGGGGGAAAGCACAGATACGCAGTATTTT	CASSFRGESTDTQYF
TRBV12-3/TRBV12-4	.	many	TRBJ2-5	TGTGCCAGCAGCGGAACATCCGCCGGGGGTGGCCAGTACTTC	CASSGTSAGGGQYF
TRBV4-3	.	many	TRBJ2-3	TGCGCCAGCAGCCGAGACCTGTATACGCAGTATTTT	CASSRDLYTQYF
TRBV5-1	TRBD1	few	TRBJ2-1	TGCGCCAGCAGCCGATGGCCGAGACAGGGCGTATTGGGCAATGAGCAGTTCTTC	CASSRWPRQGVLGNEQFF
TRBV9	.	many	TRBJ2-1	TGTGCCAGCAGCGTAGGCCGGATGGTCAATGAGCAGTTCTTC	CASSVGRMVNEQFF
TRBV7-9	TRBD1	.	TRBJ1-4	TGTGCCAGCAGCGTAGGGACAGGGTTCATTGAAAAACTGTTTTTT	CASSVGTGFIEKLFF
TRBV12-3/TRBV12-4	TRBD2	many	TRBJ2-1	TGTGCCAGCAGTTGGGGGGGGGCTAAGAGGCTAAATAGCGGGAGGGCGAAAGTTGTCGAGCAGTTCTTC	CASSWGGAKRLNSGRAKVVEQFF
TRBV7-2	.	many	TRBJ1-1	TGTGCCAGCAGCTTAGACGGGGTGGTGAACACTGAAGCTTTCTTT	CASSLDGVVNTEAFF
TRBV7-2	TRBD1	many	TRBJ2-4	TGTGCCAGCAGCCGAAACCTTGGACAGGAAAACATTCAGTACTTC	CASSRNLGQENIQYF
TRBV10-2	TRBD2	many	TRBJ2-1	TGCGCCAGCAGTGAAGGGGTAGCGGGAGGCCTTATGGATGAGCAGTTCTTC	CASSEGVAGGLMDEQFF
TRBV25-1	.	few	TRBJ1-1	TGTGCCAGCAGTGAATTGTACCCCCGGGACACTGAAGCTTTCTTT	CASSELYPRDTEAFF
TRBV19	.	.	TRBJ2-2	TGTGCCAGTAGCCCGGGACCCGCGAACACCGGGGAGCTGTTTTTT	CASSPGPANTGELFF
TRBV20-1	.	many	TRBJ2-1	TGCAGTGCCTTGAGACCGTCATACAATGAGCAGTTCTTC	CSALRPSYNEQFF
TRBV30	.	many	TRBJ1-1	TGTGCCTGGGGGACGACGCAGACAGATAAAGCTTTCTTT	CAWGTTQTDKAFF
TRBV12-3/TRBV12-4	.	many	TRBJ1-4	TGTGCCAGCAGTTTATGGAGGGGGACTAATGAAAAACTGTTTTTT	CASSLWRGTNEKLFF
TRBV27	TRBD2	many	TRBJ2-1	TGTGCCAGCAGTTCCTACACTAGCGGGAGGAAGAATGAGCAGTTCTTC	CASSSYTSGRKNEQFF
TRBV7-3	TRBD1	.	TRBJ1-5	TGTGCCAGCAGCTTGACAGGGGGTGAGGGTCAGCCCCAGCATTTT	CASSLTGGEGQPQHF
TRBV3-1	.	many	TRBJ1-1	TGTGCCAGCAGACAGGGTGTAAGAGCTTTCTTT	CASRQGVRAFF
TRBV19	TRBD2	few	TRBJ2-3	TGTGCCAGTAGTCCGTCCCCAGGACTAGCGGGACGAGATACGCAGTATTTT	CASSPSPGLAGRDTQYF
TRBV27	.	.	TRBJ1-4	TGTGCCAGCAGTGAGTTCGGACAGTTTAATGAAAAACTGTTTTTT	CASSEFGQFNEKLFF
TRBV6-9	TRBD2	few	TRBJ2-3	TGCGCCAGCAGTTACCGGACTAGCGGCACAGATACGCAGTATTTT	CASSYRTSGTDTQYF
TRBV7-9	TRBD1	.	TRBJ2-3	TGTGCCAGCAGCCCTGGGACAGGGTGGGGAGATACGCAGTATTTT	CASSPGTGWGDTQYF
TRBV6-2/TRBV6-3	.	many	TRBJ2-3	TGTGCCAGCAGTTACCTGGGCCGCAACGGCGGGTATTTT	CASSYLGRNGGYF
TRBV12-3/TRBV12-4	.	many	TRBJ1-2	TGTGCCAGCAGTTTATACAGGACCTATGGCTACACCTTC	CASSLYRTYGYTF
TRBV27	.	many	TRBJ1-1	TGTGCCAGCAGTTTTGGGTCAGCAAACACTGAAGCTTTCTTT	CASSFGSANTEAFF
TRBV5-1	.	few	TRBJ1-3	TGCGCCAGCAGCTTGGAGCCGGTAACGGGAAACACCATATATTTT	CASSLEPVTGNTIYF
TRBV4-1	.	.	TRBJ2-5	TGCGCCAGCAGCCAAGCACGGGGCAGGGAGACCCAGTACTTC	CASSQARGRETQYF
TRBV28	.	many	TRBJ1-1	TGTGCCAGCAGAGAAGGGACGGTGAACACTGAAGCTTTCTTT	CASREGTVNTEAFF
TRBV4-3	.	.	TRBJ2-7	TGCGCCAGCAGCCAAGATTGGCAGAGCTACTACGAGCAGTACTTC	CASSQDWQSYYEQYF